Listed below are T cell receptor beta chains from one sample, sequenced in a study of shared clonotypes between healthy human individuals. The method was immunoSEQ multiplex PCR; TCRdb's version includes in-frame clones alone and lacks a portion of them. The repertoire holds 2 million to 2.5 million clones, with approximately 95% as singletons. Input material: naive CD4+ T cells sorted from blood. The receptors shown here come from a man aged 18 to 30 in good health. Each CDR3 is given with its conserved first and last residue. The order of the fields is V gene, CDR3 protein.

>TRBV30
CAWSVVGSNTGELFF
>TRBV9
CASSVQDKNYGYTF
>TRBV2
CASSEAGGGPYEQYF
>TRBV28
CASSRSDRTTNEKLFF
>TRBV27
CATSRKTGSINVLTF
>TRBV13
CASSLWTRGGAFF
>TRBV7-3
CASSLTGSGNTIYF
>TRBV4-1
CASSLTGTESYEQYF
>TRBV19
CASSVQVGRNQPQHF
>TRBV19
CASSMVQGARGNQPQHF
>TRBV6-6
CASSIGQGHNSPLHF
>TRBV28
CASSLRGYSNQPQHF
>TRBV7-9
CASSLVGTRKKETQYF
>TRBV15
CATSRLRDPAYEQYF
>TRBV7-8
CASSLGDSNQPQHF
>TRBV13
CASSLLAGGPDTQYF
>TRBV30
CAWSPGTNSREQYF
>TRBV19
CASRQDRGNGYTF
>TRBV6-6
CASSYSQGGNEQYF
>TRBV7-2
CASSLAGHPINSPLHF
>TRBV6-1
CASILPGFYYNEQFF
>TRBV5-1
CASSLSRGTYNEQFF
>TRBV6-5
CATYTGQTNYGYTF
>TRBV7-2
CASSENQGITEAFF
>TRBV4-3
CASSQELGRPQHF
>TRBV29-1
CSVGGGNTEAFF
>TRBV6-5
CASTSNPFVGTQYF
>TRBV27
CASRPGSGNTIYF
>TRBV15
CATTQGGAGVTYEQYF
>TRBV29-1
CSVEPQDEQFF
>TRBV10-3
CAISEGPAGVGETQYF
>TRBV30
CAWSGRGGSSNQPQHF
>TRBV5-1
CASSLDGSPGGETQYF
>TRBV18
CASSPQGAHGNTIYF
>TRBV2
CASSVGGAETQYF
>TRBV5-1
CASSSRWGNYEQYF
>TRBV5-1
CASSLARTEDIQYF
>TRBV1
CTSSQGLDRESYNEQFF
>TRBV5-1
CATGTNAGTQYF
>TRBV5-1
CASSLSPSSGEQYF
>TRBV7-2
CASSWREGEQYF
>TRBV6-5
CASSSPGTEQYF
>TRBV6-6
CASGNTGELFF
>TRBV5-1
CASSSGEGSNQPQHF
>TRBV10-3
CAISELGQGSEAFF
>TRBV27
CASNPDRSVGGYTF